One TCR beta chain is described in this entry. Its antigen remains unknown. This specimen belongs to a study of CD8+CD57+ T cells in acquired aplastic anemia. Findings and limits, study-wide: Researchers report that around 30 CD8+ CDR3 sequences appeared in both patients and controls.

Genomic DNA provided the template from which TCR beta VDJ and CDR3 profiles were obtained. Via MiXCR, TCRdb re-called the reads, giving one row per CDR3 protein. This sample has roughly 250,000 distinct CDR3 sequences, with approximately 82% found just once. CDR3 length: 15 residues. V gave up 10 bases and J gave up 0 bases, with 19 bases separating them. CDR1 is ENHRY and CDR2 is SYGVKD in the germline V gene. All patients picked for sequencing had shown, by flow cytometry, an expansion of CD8+CD57+ cells. Sequencing was carried out using sorted CD4+, CD8+, or CD8+CD57+ T cells (not recorded which) from PBMCs. The J gene is TRBJ2-7, the V gene TRBV10-3, with a weak D call TRBD1 (6 bases). The sequence derives from a human donor with aplastic anemia. CDR3 sequence reads: CASTRTAFSSYEQYF. CDR3 bases: TGTGCCAGCACTCGGACAGCGTTTAGCTCCTACGAGCAGTACTTC.